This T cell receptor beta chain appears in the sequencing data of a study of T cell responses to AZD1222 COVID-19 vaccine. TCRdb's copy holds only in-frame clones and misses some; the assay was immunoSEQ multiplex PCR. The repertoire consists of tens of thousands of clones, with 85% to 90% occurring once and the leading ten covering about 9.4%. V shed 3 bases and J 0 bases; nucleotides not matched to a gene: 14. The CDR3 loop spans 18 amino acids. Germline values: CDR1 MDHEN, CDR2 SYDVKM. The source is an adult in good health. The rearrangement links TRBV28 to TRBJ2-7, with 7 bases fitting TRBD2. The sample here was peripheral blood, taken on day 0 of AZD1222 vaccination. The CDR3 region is CASSFGTLGPGGSYEQYF. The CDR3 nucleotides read TGTGCCAGCAGTTTCGGGACGTTGGGGCCGGGGGGCTCCTACGAGCAGTACTTC.